These 27 T cell receptor beta chains came from one sample sequenced in a study of T cells in Graves' hyperthyroidism and ophthalmopathy (dated by TCRdb to the late 2010s). The method was multiplex PCR. The sample was run on an Illumina HiSeq 2000. The TCR beta CDR3 regions were amplified from RNA transcripts. For the first round of RT-PCR on the TCR CDR3, the HTBI primer set was used together with the Qiagen OneStep RT-PCR kit. TCRdb applied fastp at Q25 and MiXCR to the public reads, then kept only in-frame beta chains. Each CDR3 protein gets just one entry, which takes the most common genes and DNA from the rows behind it. The sample records hundreds of thousands of distinct CDR3 sequences, over 12% of which are singletons. The top ten constitute about 20% of the sample. Sequenced material: blood. The receptors were gathered from an older woman with Graves' ophthalmopathy.

This clonotype was counted only a few times. CDR3 in DNA: TGTGCCATCAGTGATATGAACACTGAAGCTTTCTTT. Protein: CAISDMNTEAFF. This chain links TRBV10-3 with TRBJ1-1; unclear D gene. Trimming took off 3 bases at V and 0 bases at J, with 2 bases between the two ends. CDR3 length equals 12 residues. Germline loops: CDR1 ENHRY, CDR2 SYGVKD.

This rearrangement joins TRBV6-1 to TRBJ2-7, with D tentatively TRBD1 (5 bases). Germline V gene lookup returns CDR1 MNHNS and CDR2 SASEGT. V lost 8 bases, J lost 8 bases, and 10 bases lay in between. The CDR3 extends over 10 amino acids. CDR3 in DNA: TGTGCCAGCGCCCCAGGGCAGCAGTACTTC. Protein product: CASAPGQQYF.

The V call is TRBV7-6, the J call TRBJ2-2, with a tentative D call TRBD2 (5 bases). The germline V gene has CDR1 SGHVS and CDR2 FNYEAQ. Deletions cut 6 bases from V and 2 bases from J, with 13 bases between. This CDR3 contains 15 residues. CDR3 residues: CASRERPGNTGELFF. The CDR3 nucleotides are TGTGCCAGCAGGGAGCGGCCGGGTAACACCGGGGAGCTGTTTTTT.

This rearrangement joins TRBV28 to TRBJ2-7, with a weak D call TRBD2 (5 bases). Germline V gene sequence: CDR1 MDHEN, CDR2 SYDVKM. The CDR3 totals 14 residues. V dropped 7 bases and J dropped 4 bases, with 17 bases sitting between them. In DNA form, the CDR3 reads TGTGCCAGCACCCCAGGAGGCCGGCGGTACGAGCAGTACTTC. It specifies CASTPGGRRYEQYF.

The V and J genes are TRBV7-9 and TRBJ2-3; D may be TRBD2 (6 bases). V lost 4 bases to trimming and J lost 5 bases, with 13 bases between them. This CDR3 contains 14 residues. The germline V gene has CDR1 SEHNR and CDR2 FQNEAQ (reference sequence). CDR3 sequence reads: CASSYRGAVDTQYF. As DNA, the CDR3 is TGTGCCAGCAGCTACCGCGGGGCGGTAGATACGCAGTATTTT. Drawing the rest from reference TRBV7-9 and TRBJ2-3, the complete variable domain is DTGVSQNPRHKITKRGQNVTFRCDPISEHNRLYWYRQTLGQGPEFLTYFQNEAQLEKSRLLSDRFSAERPKGSFSTLEIQRTEQGDSAMYLCASSYRGAVDTQYFGPGTRLTVL.

In its sample, this clonotype was seen a few times. This chain joins TRBV4-1 and TRBJ2-3; D is ambiguous. Germline CDR1 reads MGHRA; CDR2 reads YSYEKL. Trimming pared 1 base from V and 6 bases from J, leaving 14 bases between. This CDR3 is built from 15 residues. The CDR3 protein is CASSQAPVRTDTQYF. DNA for the CDR3: TGCGCCAGCAGCCAAGCCCCCGTCCGGACGGATACGCAGTATTTT.

There are a few counts of this clonotype. The genes are TRBV12-3 or TRBV12-4 and TRBJ2-7; D unresolved. With 1 base removed from V and 0 bases from J, the gap between germline ends came to 10 bases. The CDR3 is 15 amino acids. The CDR3 nucleotides are TGTGCCAGCAGTTTAGGGCAGAGCATCTCCTACGAGCAGTACTTC. Translation gives CASSLGQSISYEQYF.

This chain uses TRBV18 with TRBJ1-6; no clear D gene. Germline CDR1 KGHSH, CDR2 LQKENI. Between the trimmed V and J ends, which lost 5 bases and 8 bases, there was a span of 10 bases. CDR3 size: 13 residues. The CDR3 is CASSRKEDSPLHF. The CDR3 bases are TGTGCCAGCTCAAGGAAGGAGGATTCACCCCTCCACTTT.

This clonotype showed up just a few times. The germline gene is not matched at one end of the junction; a read error may be the cause. The chain uses TRBV27 and TRBJ2-7, with 9 positions matching TRBD1. Germline assignment: CDR1 MNHEY and CDR2 SMNVEV (reference sequence). CDR3 length: 15 amino acids. In DNA form, the CDR3 reads TGTGCCAGCAGTTTGTACGGGACAGGGAGTCTCGAGCTGTACTTC. This gives the protein CASSLYGTGSLELYF.

The V and J genes are TRBV3-1 and TRBJ1-2; perhaps TRBD1 as D (6 bases). Germline V gene lookup returns CDR1 LGHDT and CDR2 YNNKEL (reference sequence). The CDR3 runs to 16 residues. V dropped 2 bases and J dropped 4 bases, with 17 bases sitting between them. The CDR3 sequence is CASSQSGAGAGYGYTF. The CDR3 bases are TGTGCCAGCAGCCAAAGTGGAGCGGGGGCTGGCTATGGCTACACCTTC.

This clonotype has ten or more counts. The chain couples TRBV3-1 to TRBJ2-7; TRBD1 matches at 12 bases. With V trimmed by 4 bases and J by 6 bases, 7 bases remained unmatched. The length of the CDR3 is 15 residues. The germline V gene encodes CDR1 LGHDT and CDR2 YNNKEL (reference sequence). This CDR3 reads CASSPRDRGRSEQYF. The DNA of the CDR3 is TGTGCCAGCAGCCCCCGGGACAGGGGGCGAAGCGAGCAGTACTTC.

V is TRBV5-1 and J is TRBJ1-1; D perhaps matches TRBD1 (6 bases). Trimming stripped 2 bases from V and 5 bases from J, with 19 bases between. The CDR3 length is 16 residues. From germline, CDR1 is SGHRS and CDR2 YFSETQ. CDR3 in amino acids: CASSFLGPGAATEAFF. For the CDR3, the DNA is TGCGCCAGCAGCTTCCTCGGGCCGGGGGCGGCAACTGAAGCTTTCTTT.

This clonotype was counted between two and nine times. J is TRBJ2-7 and V is TRBV19; 14 bases are shared with TRBD2. Trimming at V came to 0 bases and at J to 5 bases, leaving 0 bases not matched to a gene. This CDR3 has 15 amino acids. Germline CDR1 LNHDA, CDR2 SQIVND (reference sequence). The CDR3 nucleotides are TGTGCCAGTAGTATAGAGGGACTAGCGGGAGACGAGCAGTACTTC. Its protein is CASSIEGLAGDEQYF. Combining the CDR3 with reference TRBV19 and TRBJ2-7 gives the whole variable domain DGGITQSPKYLFRKEGQNVTLSCEQNLNHDAMYWYRQDPGQGLRLIYYSQIVNDFQKGDIAEGYSVSREKKESFPLTVTSAQKNPTAFYLCASSIEGLAGDEQYFGPGTRLTVT.

Comments on this clonotype: Because the CDR3 is missing its conserved closing phenylalanine or tryptophan, this is likely a read error. The V and J genes are TRBV15 and TRBJ1-5; D unresolved. The germline V gene has CDR1 LNHNV and CDR2 YYDKDF (reference sequence). This CDR3 spans 13 amino acids. Trimming took off 3 bases at V and 3 bases at J, with 6 bases between the two ends. CDR3 nucleotide sequence: TGTGCCACCAGCAGGGGATTCAATCAGCCCCAGCATTTA. Its protein product is CATSRGFNQPQHL.

This clonotype was detected many times. The V call is TRBV20-1, the J call TRBJ2-7; D might be TRBD2 (5 bases). V lost 0 bases and J lost 5, with 17 bases in between. The CDR3 is made up of 15 amino acids. Per germline, CDR1 DFQATT and CDR2 SNEGSKA (reference sequence). The CDR3 loop is CSARDREGSWDEQYF. The CDR3, as DNA: TGCAGTGCTAGAGATCGAGAGGGTAGTTGGGACGAGCAGTACTTC.

The genes are TRBV19 and TRBJ2-1; possible D gene TRBD1, 6 bases. Trimming removed 7 bases from V and 3 bases from J, with 16 bases in between. The germline CDR1 and CDR2 sequences are LNHDA and SQIVND (reference sequence). This CDR3 is built from 15 residues. Here the CDR3 DNA reads TGTGCCAGTACCCCGTCGGGACATATCTACAATGAGCAGTTCTTC. This sequence encodes CASTPSGHIYNEQFF.

This clonotype has a count of ten or more. The V gene is TRBV18, the J gene TRBJ2-7; unclear D gene. Germline V gene sequence: CDR1 KGHSH, CDR2 LQKENI. Trimming removed 2 bases at V and 4 bases at J, with 9 bases between. The CDR3 contains 13 residues. CDR3 residues: CASSPKQTYEQYF. The CDR3 bases are TGTGCCAGCTCACCAAAACAGACTTACGAGCAGTACTTC.

This clonotype was seen only a few times. The gene calls are TRBV20-1 and TRBJ2-1; D assignment may be TRBD1 or TRBD2 (6 bases each). This CDR3 is 16 amino acids long. Germline V gene lookup returns CDR1 DFQATT and CDR2 SNEGSKA (reference sequence). V lost 2 bases, J lost 1 base, and 15 bases lay in between. In DNA form, the CDR3 reads TGCAGTGCTAGATCACGTAGGGGGGATTCCTACAATGAGCAGTTCTTC. The encoded protein is CSARSRRGDSYNEQFF.

Ten or more counts support this clonotype. The rearrangement uses TRBV20-1 and TRBJ1-2; a possible D gene is TRBD1 (6 bases). Trimming took 3 bases from V and 4 from J, leaving 12 bases between them. The CDR3 runs 13 residues. Germline V gives CDR1 DFQATT, CDR2 SNEGSKA (reference sequence). The CDR3 loop reads CSASIGQIYGYTF. For the CDR3, the DNA is TGCAGTGCTAGCATTGGACAGATCTATGGCTACACCTTC.

The chain recombines TRBV28 with TRBJ2-4; D gene uncertain. Germline assignment: CDR1 MDHEN and CDR2 SYDVKM. Trimming took off 5 bases at V and 0 bases at J, with 5 bases between the two ends. There are 13 residues in the CDR3. Here the CDR3 DNA reads TGTGCCAGCAGTCGAGGAGCCAAAAACATTCAGTACTTC. It encodes CASSRGAKNIQYF.

The V and J genes are TRBV12-3 or TRBV12-4 and TRBJ2-1; 12 nucleotides line up with TRBD2. V shed 4 bases, J shed 4 bases, and the junction held 8 bases outside the gene matches. There are 17 residues in the CDR3. This chain's CDR3 is CASSSLAGGPGYNEQFF. The CDR3 bases are TGTGCCAGCAGTTCCCTAGCGGGAGGGCCGGGATACAATGAGCAGTTCTTC.

This clonotype was recorded at least ten times. The chain joins TRBV20-1 to TRBJ2-7; D might be TRBD2 (6 bases). V dropped 1 base and J dropped 2 bases, with 18 bases sitting between them. Per germline, CDR1 DFQATT and CDR2 SNEGSKA (reference sequence). The CDR3 runs 16 residues. The CDR3 bases are TGCAGTGCTAGAGCTGGAGAGGCTAGCGCTCCCTACGAGCAGTACTTC. It translates to CSARAGEASAPYEQYF.

This clonotype was counted many times. This chain links TRBV27 with TRBJ2-7; no reliable D call. The germline V gene has CDR1 MNHEY and CDR2 SMNVEV (reference sequence). This CDR3 region has 14 residues. V shed 5 bases and J shed 2 bases, with 13 bases lying between them. CDR3 DNA: TGTGCCAGCAGTCTTAGATTTACCCCCTACGAGCAGTACTTC. Protein sequence: CASSLRFTPYEQYF.

This clonotype was recorded only once. One base away lies a much larger clone, so this may be a sequencing read error. Here the CDR3 omits its conserved ending phenylalanine or tryptophan, so a read error is the likely source. The gene calls are TRBV2 and TRBJ2-7, with 10 bases identical to TRBD1. J gave up 5 bases and V 2 bases, and 9 bases lay outside the gene matches. Per germline, CDR1 SNHLY and CDR2 FYNNEI. The CDR3 totals 16 residues. CDR3 sequence: CASSEIPGQGYHEQYL. The CDR3 DNA follows: TGTGCCAGCAGTGAAATACCGGGACAGGGGTACCACGAGCAGTACCTC.

The V gene is TRBV11-2, the J gene TRBJ2-5; 10 positions match TRBD2. Trimming took 5 bases from V and 5 from J; bases not matched to a gene: 11. The CDR3 totals 16 residues. Per germline, CDR1 SGHAT and CDR2 FQNNGV. As DNA, the CDR3 is TGTGCCAGCAGCCCCTGGACTAGCGGAGTCGGCGAGACCCAGTACTTC. Translating gives CASSPWTSGVGETQYF.

This clonotype was found many times. The chain has TRBV30 and TRBJ2-7; TRBD2 aligns across 9 bases. Germline CDR1 and CDR2: GTSNPN and SVGIG (reference sequence). With V trimmed by 4 bases and J by 4 bases, 11 bases remained unmatched. CDR3 length: 15 residues. CDR3 in amino acids: CAWTGGLAGPYEQYF. CDR3 in DNA: TGTGCCTGGACCGGTGGGCTAGCGGGACCGTACGAGCAGTACTTC.

This clonotype was picked up many times. This rearrangement joins TRBV12-3 or TRBV12-4 to TRBJ2-3; 7 bases are shared with TRBD2. Trimming removed 5 bases from V and 0 bases from J; junction bases left unmatched: 11. The CDR3 length is 17 residues. CDR3 sequence: CASSRLGRATSTDTQYF. CDR3 coding DNA: TGTGCCAGCAGTCGCCTAGGGAGGGCAACTAGCACAGATACGCAGTATTTT.